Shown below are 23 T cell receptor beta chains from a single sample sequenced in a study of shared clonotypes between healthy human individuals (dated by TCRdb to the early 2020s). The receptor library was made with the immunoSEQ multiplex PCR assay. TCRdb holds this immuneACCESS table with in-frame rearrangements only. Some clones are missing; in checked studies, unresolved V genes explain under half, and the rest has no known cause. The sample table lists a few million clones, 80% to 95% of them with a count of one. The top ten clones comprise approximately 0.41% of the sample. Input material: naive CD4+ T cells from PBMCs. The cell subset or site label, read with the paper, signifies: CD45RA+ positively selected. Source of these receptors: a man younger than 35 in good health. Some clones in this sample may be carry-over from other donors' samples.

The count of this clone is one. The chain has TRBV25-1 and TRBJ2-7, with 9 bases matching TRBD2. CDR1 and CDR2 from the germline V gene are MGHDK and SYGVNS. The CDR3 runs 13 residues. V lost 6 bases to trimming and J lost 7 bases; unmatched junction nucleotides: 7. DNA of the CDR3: TGTGCCAGCAGAAATGATCTAGCGGGGGAGCAGTACTTC. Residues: CASRNDLAGEQYF.

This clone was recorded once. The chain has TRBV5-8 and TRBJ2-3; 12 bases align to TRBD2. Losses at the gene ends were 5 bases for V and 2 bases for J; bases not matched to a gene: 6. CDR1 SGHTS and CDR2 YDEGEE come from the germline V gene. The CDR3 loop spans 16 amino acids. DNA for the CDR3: TGTGCCAGCAGTCGTAGACTAGCGGGAGACACAGATACGCAGTATTTT. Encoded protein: CASSRRLAGDTDTQYF.

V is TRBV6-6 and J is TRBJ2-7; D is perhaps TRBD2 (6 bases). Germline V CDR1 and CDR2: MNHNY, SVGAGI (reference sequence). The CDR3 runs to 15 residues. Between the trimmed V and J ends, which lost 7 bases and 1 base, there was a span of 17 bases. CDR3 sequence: CASTRTIPGSYEQYF. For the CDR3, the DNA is TGTGCCAGCACTAGGACTATTCCCGGGTCCTACGAGCAGTACTTC.

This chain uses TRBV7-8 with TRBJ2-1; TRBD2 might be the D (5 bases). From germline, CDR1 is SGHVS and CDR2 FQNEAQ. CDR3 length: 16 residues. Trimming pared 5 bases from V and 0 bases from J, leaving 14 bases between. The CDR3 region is CASSRQRFRSYNEQFF. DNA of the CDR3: TGTGCCAGCAGCCGGCAGCGGTTTCGCTCCTACAATGAGCAGTTCTTC.

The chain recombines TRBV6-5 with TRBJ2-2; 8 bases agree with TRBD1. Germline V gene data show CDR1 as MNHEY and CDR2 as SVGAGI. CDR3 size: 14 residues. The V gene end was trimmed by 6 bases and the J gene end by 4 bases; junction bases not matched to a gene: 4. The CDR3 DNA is TGTGCCAGCAGAGGACAGGGTTCCACCGGGGAGCTGTTTTTT. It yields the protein CASRGQGSTGELFF.

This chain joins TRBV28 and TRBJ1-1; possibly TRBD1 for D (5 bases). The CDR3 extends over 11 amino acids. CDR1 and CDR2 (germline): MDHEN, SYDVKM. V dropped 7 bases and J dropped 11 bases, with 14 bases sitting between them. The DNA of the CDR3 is TGTGCCAGCAATGAAGGAGGGGCTGCTTTCTTT. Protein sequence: CASNEGGAAFF.

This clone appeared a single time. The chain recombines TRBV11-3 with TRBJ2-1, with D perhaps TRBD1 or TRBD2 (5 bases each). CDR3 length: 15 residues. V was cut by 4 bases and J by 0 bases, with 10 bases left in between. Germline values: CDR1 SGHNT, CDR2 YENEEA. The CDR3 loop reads CASSWGFSSYNEQFF. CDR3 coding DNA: TGTGCCAGCAGCTGGGGGTTTAGCTCCTACAATGAGCAGTTCTTC.

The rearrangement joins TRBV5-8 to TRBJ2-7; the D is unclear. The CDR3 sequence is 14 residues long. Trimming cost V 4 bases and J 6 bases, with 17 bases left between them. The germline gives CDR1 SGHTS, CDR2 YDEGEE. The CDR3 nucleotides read TGTGCCAGCAGCCACCGTGGGCAGCCCGGCGAGCAGTACTTC. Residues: CASSHRGQPGEQYF.

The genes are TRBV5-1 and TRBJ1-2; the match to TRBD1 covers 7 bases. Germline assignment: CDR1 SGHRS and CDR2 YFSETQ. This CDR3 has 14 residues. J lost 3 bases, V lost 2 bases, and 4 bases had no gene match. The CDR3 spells CASSLITGDYGYTF. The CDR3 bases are TGCGCCAGCAGCTTAATCACAGGGGACTATGGCTACACCTTC.

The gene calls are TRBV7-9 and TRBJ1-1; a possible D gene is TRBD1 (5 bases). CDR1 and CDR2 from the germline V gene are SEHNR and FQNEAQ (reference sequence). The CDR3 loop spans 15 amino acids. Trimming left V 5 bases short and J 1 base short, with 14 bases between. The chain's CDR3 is CASSPYGQTNTEAFF. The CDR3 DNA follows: TGTGCCAGCAGCCCCTACGGACAAACGAACACTGAAGCTTTCTTT.

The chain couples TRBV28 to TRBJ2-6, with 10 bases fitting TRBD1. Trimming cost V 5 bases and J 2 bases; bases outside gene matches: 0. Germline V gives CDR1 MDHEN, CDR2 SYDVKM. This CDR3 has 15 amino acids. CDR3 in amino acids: CASSGQGAGANVLTF. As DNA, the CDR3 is TGTGCCAGCAGTGGACAGGGGGCTGGGGCCAACGTCCTGACTTTC.

The CDR3 reads CASSSPGYAEAFF. DNA of the CDR3: TGTGCCAGCAGTTCCCCAGGGTACGCTGAAGCTTTCTTT. The V and J genes are TRBV28 and TRBJ1-1; D perhaps matches TRBD1 (5 bases). With 4 bases removed from V and 6 bases from J, the gap between germline ends came to 12 bases. CDR1 and CDR2 from the germline V gene are MDHEN and SYDVKM. CDR3 length equals 13 residues. The full variable domain, with the rest looked up from reference TRBV28 and TRBJ1-1, is DVKVTQSSRYLVKRTGEKVFLECVQDMDHENMFWYRQDPGLGLRLIYFSYDVKMKEKGDIPEGYSVSREKKERFSLILESASTNQTSMYLCASSSPGYAEAFFGQGTRLTVV.

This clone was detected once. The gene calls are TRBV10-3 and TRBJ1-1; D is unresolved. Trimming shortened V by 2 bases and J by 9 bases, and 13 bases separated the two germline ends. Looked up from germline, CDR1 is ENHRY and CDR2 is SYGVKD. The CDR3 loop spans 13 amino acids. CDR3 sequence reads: CAISESEDLQAFF. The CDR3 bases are TGTGCCATCAGTGAGAGCGAGGACCTCCAAGCTTTCTTT.

The CDR3 loop is CASSRAWGTDTQYF. For the CDR3, the DNA is TGTGCCAGCTCACGAGCTTGGGGCACAGATACGCAGTATTTT. The chain couples TRBV18 to TRBJ2-3; no firm D call. The CDR3 sequence is 14 residues long. Germline V gene lookup returns CDR1 KGHSH and CDR2 LQKENI. V was pared by 4 bases and J by 1 base, with 9 bases between.

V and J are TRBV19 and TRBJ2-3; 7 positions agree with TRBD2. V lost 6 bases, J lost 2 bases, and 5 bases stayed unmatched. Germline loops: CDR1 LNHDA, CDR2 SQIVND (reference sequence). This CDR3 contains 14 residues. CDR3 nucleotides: TGTGCCAGTAGCAGCGGGATCTACACAGATACGCAGTATTTT. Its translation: CASSSGIYTDTQYF.

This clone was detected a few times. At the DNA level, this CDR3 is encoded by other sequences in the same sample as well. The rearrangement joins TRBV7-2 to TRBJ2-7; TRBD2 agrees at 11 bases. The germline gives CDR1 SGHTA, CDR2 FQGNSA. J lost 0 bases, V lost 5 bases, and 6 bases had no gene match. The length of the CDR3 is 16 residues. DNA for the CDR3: TGTGCCAGCAGCCGAAGCGGGACTAGCGGCTCCTACGAGCAGTACTTC. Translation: CASSRSGTSGSYEQYF.

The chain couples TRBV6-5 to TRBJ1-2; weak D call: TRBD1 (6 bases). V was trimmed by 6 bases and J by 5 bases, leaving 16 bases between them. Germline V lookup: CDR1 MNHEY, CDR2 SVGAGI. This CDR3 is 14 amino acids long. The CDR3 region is CASSFKRDTYGYTF. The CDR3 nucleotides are TGTGCCAGCAGCTTCAAGAGGGACACGTATGGCTACACCTTC.

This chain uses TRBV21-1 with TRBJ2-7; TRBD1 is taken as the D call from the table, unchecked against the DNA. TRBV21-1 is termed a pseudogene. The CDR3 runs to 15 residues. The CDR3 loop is CASSKGVDRTYEQYF. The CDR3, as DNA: TGTGCCAGCAGCAAAGGTGTTGACAGAACCTACGAGCAGTACTTC.

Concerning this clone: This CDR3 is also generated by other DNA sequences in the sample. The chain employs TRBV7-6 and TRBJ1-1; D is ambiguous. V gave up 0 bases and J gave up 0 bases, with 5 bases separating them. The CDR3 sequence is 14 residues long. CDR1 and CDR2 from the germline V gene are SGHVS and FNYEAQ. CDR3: CASSLAPLNTEAFF. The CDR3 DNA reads TGTGCCAGCAGCTTAGCCCCACTGAACACTGAAGCTTTCTTT.

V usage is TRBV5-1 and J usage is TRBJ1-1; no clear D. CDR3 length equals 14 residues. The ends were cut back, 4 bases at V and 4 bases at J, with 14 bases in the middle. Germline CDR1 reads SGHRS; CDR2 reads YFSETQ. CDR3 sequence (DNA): TGCGCCAGCAGCCAAAGCCGTAGGATCACTGAAGCTTTCTTT. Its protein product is CASSQSRRITEAFF. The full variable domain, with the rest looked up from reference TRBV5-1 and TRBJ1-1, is KAGVTQTPRYLIKTRGQQVTLSCSPISGHRSVSWYQQTPGQGLQFLFEYFSETQRNKGNFPGRFSGRQFSNSRSEMNVSTLELGDSALYLCASSQSRRITEAFFGQGTRLTVV.

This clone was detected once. The CDR3 DNA reads TGCGCCAGCAGCCACGTCCAGGGAAACACCGGGGAGCTGTTTTTT. It yields the protein CASSHVQGNTGELFF. V is TRBV4-1 and J is TRBJ2-2; maybe TRBD1 (5 bases). The V end lost 3 bases, the J end lost 2 bases, and 10 bases lay between the germline ends. The CDR3 is made up of 15 amino acids. Germline V gene lookup returns CDR1 MGHRA and CDR2 YSYEKL.

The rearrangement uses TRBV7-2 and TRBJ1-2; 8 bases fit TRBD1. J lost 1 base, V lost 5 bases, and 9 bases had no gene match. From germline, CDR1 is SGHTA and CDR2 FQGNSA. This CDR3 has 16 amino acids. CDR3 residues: CASSLSTGGGNYGYTF. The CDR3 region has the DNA TGTGCCAGCAGCCTTAGTACAGGGGGTGGTAACTATGGCTACACCTTC.

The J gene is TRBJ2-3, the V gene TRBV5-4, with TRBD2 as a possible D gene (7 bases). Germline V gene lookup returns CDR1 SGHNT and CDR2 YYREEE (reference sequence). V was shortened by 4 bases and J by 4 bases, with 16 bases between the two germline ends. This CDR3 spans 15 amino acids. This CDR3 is CASSPRGGRADTQYF. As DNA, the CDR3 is TGTGCCAGCAGCCCTAGGGGGGGGCGGGCAGATACGCAGTATTTT.